Shown below are 32 T cell receptor beta chains from a single sample sequenced in a study of PD-L1 blockade in urothelial cancer. Time point denoted: pretreatment peripheral blood. Profiling relied on immunoSEQ multiplex PCR, and the TCRdb table lists in-frame clones only, not all of them. The data hold 68,000 or so clones, with 80% to 90% observed a single time. Material: PBMCs, obtained around atezolizumab (anti-PD-L1) treatment. The receptors shown here come from a man in his 70s with urothelial cancer.

The chain employs TRBV12-1 and TRBJ2-1; the table's D call, TRBD2, has no DNA check behind it. TRBV12-1 is termed a pseudogene. CDR3 length equals 18 residues. The CDR3 is CASSPTALAGGATNEQFF. Here the CDR3 DNA reads TGTGCCAGCAGCCCAACTGCCTTAGCGGGGGGGGCCACCAATGAGCAGTTCTTC.

The V call is TRBV10-2, the J call TRBJ1-1, with a tentative D call TRBD1 (5 bases). Germline CDR1 and CDR2: WSHSY and SAAADI. The CDR3 is made up of 15 amino acids. The V end was cut by 2 bases, the J end by 3 bases, with 13 bases between. CDR3 protein: CASSEQSGGYTEAFF. In DNA form, the CDR3 reads TGCGCCAGCAGTGAGCAGTCCGGGGGATACACTGAAGCTTTCTTT.

The rearrangement joins TRBV2 to TRBJ1-1, with TRBD1 matching over 8 bases. Germline lookup yields CDR1 SNHLY and CDR2 FYNNEI. The V segment lost 5 bases and the J segment 2 bases; nucleotides outside the gene matches: 7. The CDR3 spans 15 residues. The CDR3 region is CASSFQGAGNTEAFF. CDR3 nucleotide sequence: TGTGCCAGCAGTTTCCAGGGGGCGGGTAACACTGAAGCTTTCTTT.

This chain uses TRBV5-8 with TRBJ1-1; 11 nucleotides line up with TRBD1. The CDR3 covers 14 residues. Trimming at V came to 0 bases and at J to 11 bases, leaving 6 bases not matched to a gene. From germline, CDR1 is SGHTS and CDR2 YDEGEE. In DNA, the CDR3 is TGTGCCAGCAGCTTGGAGGGGGACAGGGGGTATGCTTTCTTT. Amino acid sequence: CASSLEGDRGYAFF.

The chain couples TRBV27 to TRBJ2-7, with 7 bases aligning to TRBD2. The germline V gene has CDR1 MNHEY and CDR2 SMNVEV (reference sequence). This CDR3 has 15 residues. Trimming cost V 2 bases and J 3 bases; bases outside gene matches: 7. The CDR3, as DNA: TGTGCCAGCAGTTTAAAAGGACTAGATTACTACGAGCAGTACTTC. This encodes CASSLKGLDYYEQYF.

The chain has TRBV6-5 and TRBJ1-1, with 7 bases lining up with TRBD1. The V and J ends lost 5 bases and 1 base, in that order; junction bases with no gene match: 7. The germline V gene has CDR1 MNHEY and CDR2 SVGAGI. The CDR3 length is 15 residues. CDR3 sequence reads: CASSGLRTGNTEAFF. The CDR3 nucleotides read TGTGCCAGCAGTGGCCTACGGACAGGGAACACTGAAGCTTTCTTT.

The chain links TRBV12-5 to TRBJ2-2; TRBD2 agrees at 16 bases. Per the germline V gene, CDR1 is LGHNT and CDR2 is FRNRAP. The CDR3 spans 19 residues. J lost 6 bases, V lost 4 bases, and 11 bases had no gene match. CDR3 loop: CASGWRPGTSGGAPGELFF. As DNA, the CDR3 is TGTGCTAGTGGTTGGCGTCCCGGGACTAGCGGGGGGGCCCCCGGGGAGCTGTTTTTT.

This sequence joins TRBV7-2 and TRBJ2-4, with D possibly being TRBD1 (5 bases). The germline V gene encodes CDR1 SGHTA and CDR2 FQGNSA. The germline V and J ends were trimmed by 1 base and 4 bases, with 5 bases remaining between them. The CDR3 has 13 amino acids. Here the CDR3 DNA reads TGTGCCAGCAGCTTAGGGACAAAAAACATTCAGTACTTC. The encoded protein is CASSLGTKNIQYF.

Here the CDR3 DNA reads TGCGCCAGCAGCTTGGGTAACTCCCCAGATACGCAGTATTTT. Its translation: CASSLGNSPDTQYF. The chain joins TRBV5-1 to TRBJ2-3; D uncertain. Deletions cut 0 bases from V and 4 bases from J, with 9 bases between. Germline assignment: CDR1 SGHRS and CDR2 YFSETQ. The CDR3 extends over 14 amino acids.

This chain joins TRBV6-5 and TRBJ1-1; D perhaps matches TRBD1 (5 bases). The CDR3 is made up of 14 amino acids. Germline V gives CDR1 MNHEY, CDR2 SVGAGI. The ends were cut back, 5 bases at V and 1 base at J, with 11 bases in the middle. The CDR3 DNA sequence: TGTGCCAGCAGTGACCTCAGGGCGAACACTGAAGCTTTCTTT. It yields the protein CASSDLRANTEAFF.

The chain uses TRBV7-2 and TRBJ1-5; D is undetermined. V lost 3 bases, J lost 5 bases, and 23 bases lay in between. The CDR3 length is 18 residues. Per the germline V gene, CDR1 is SGHTA and CDR2 is FQGNSA. The CDR3 sequence: CASSLGEVPESLYQPQHF. The CDR3 DNA is TGTGCCAGCAGCTTGGGCGAAGTACCCGAGTCACTTTATCAGCCCCAGCATTTT.

This clone was observed a handful of times. V usage is TRBV28 and J usage is TRBJ2-2; TRBD2 aligns across 10 bases. The CDR3 is 18 amino acids. Looked up from germline, CDR1 is MDHEN and CDR2 is SYDVKM. V shed 4 bases and J 4 bases; nucleotides not matched to a gene: 12. CDR3 residues: CASSSYSSGRHFTGELFF. DNA for the CDR3: TGTGCCAGCAGTTCCTATAGTAGCGGGAGGCACTTCACCGGGGAGCTGTTTTTT.

This chain links TRBV19 with TRBJ2-7; perhaps TRBD1 as D (6 bases). The length of the CDR3 is 15 residues. V gave up 4 bases and J gave up 2 bases, with 15 bases separating them. Germline assignment: CDR1 LNHDA and CDR2 SQIVND (reference sequence). The CDR3: CASSRSWDTTYEQYF. The CDR3 bases are TGTGCCAGTAGTAGATCATGGGACACCACCTACGAGCAGTACTTC. The full variable domain, in which reference TRBV19 and TRBJ2-7 provide the parts outside the CDR3, is DGGITQSPKYLFRKEGQNVTLSCEQNLNHDAMYWYRQDPGQGLRLIYYSQIVNDFQKGDIAEGYSVSREKKESFPLTVTSAQKNPTAFYLCASSRSWDTTYEQYFGPGTRLTVT.

The V and J genes are TRBV4-3 and TRBJ2-5; weak D call: TRBD1 (6 bases). V was trimmed by 4 bases and J by 3 bases, leaving 15 bases between them. In germline, CDR1 is LGHNA, CDR2 YSLEER. This CDR3 has 15 residues. CDR3 sequence (DNA): TGCGCCAGCAGCCGCATCAGGGGAGACGAAGAGACCCAGTACTTC. Protein product: CASSRIRGDEETQYF.

The V gene is TRBV6-1, the J gene TRBJ1-1; perhaps TRBD1 as D (6 bases). The CDR3 extends over 14 amino acids. CDR1 and CDR2 from the germline V gene are MNHNS and SASEGT. Trimming took 3 bases from V and 5 from J, leaving 13 bases between them. The CDR3 coding sequence is TGTGCCAGCAGTGACTGGGACATAGGGACTGAAGCTTTCTTT. Encoded protein: CASSDWDIGTEAFF.

The chain uses TRBV30 and TRBJ1-3, with 9 bases matching TRBD1. V gave up 5 bases and J gave up 3 bases; unmatched junction bases: 5. The length of the CDR3 is 14 residues. CDR1 is GTSNPN, CDR2 SVGIG, per germline (reference sequence). CDR3 coding DNA: TGTGCCTGGTCTCCGGGACAGGGTGGAAACACCATATATTTT. Translated, it gives CAWSPGQGGNTIYF.

J is TRBJ1-2 and V is TRBV18; tentatively, D is TRBD1 (5 bases). The V end was cut by 0 bases, the J end by 4 bases, with 12 bases between. Germline lookup yields CDR1 KGHSH and CDR2 LQKENI. The CDR3 consists of 15 residues. CDR3 residues: CASSPPGQGGYGYTF. The CDR3 nucleotides read TGTGCCAGCTCACCACCGGGCCAGGGTGGCTATGGCTACACCTTC.

The CDR3 spells CASSAGTGGYGYEQYF. The CDR3 DNA is TGTGCCAGCAGCGCCGGGACAGGGGGCTATGGGTACGAGCAGTACTTC. The V call is TRBV5-6, the J call TRBJ2-7; 12 nucleotides align to TRBD1. Germline V gene lookup returns CDR1 SGHDT and CDR2 YYEEEE. CDR3 length: 16 residues. V dropped 4 bases and J dropped 4; count of bases not matched to a gene: 9.

The chain has TRBV7-2 and TRBJ2-2; TRBD2 is a possible D gene (6 bases). Germline V CDR1 and CDR2: SGHTA, FQGNSA. The CDR3 has 14 residues. With 5 bases removed from V and 8 bases from J, the gap between germline ends came to 15 bases. The CDR3 sequence is CASSRLEVTGELFF. The CDR3 DNA reads as TGTGCCAGCAGCCGACTAGAGGTCACGGGGGAGCTGTTTTTT. Full variable domain (remainder filled in from reference TRBV7-2 and TRBJ2-2): GAGVSQSPSNKVTEKGKDVELRCDPISGHTALYWYRQSLGQGLEFLIYFQGNSAPDKSGLPSDRFSAERTGGSVSTLTIQRTQQEDSAVYLCASSRLEVTGELFFGEGSRLTVL.

This rearrangement joins TRBV19 to TRBJ1-2; no firm D call. The CDR3 extends over 15 amino acids. V shed 5 bases and J shed 4 bases, with 17 bases lying between them. Germline CDR1 and CDR2: LNHDA and SQIVND (reference sequence). DNA of the CDR3: TGTGCCAGTAGTGCCTTGGGCAGGCGCTTCTATGGCTACACCTTC. This encodes CASSALGRRFYGYTF.

V and J are TRBV2 and TRBJ2-3, with D maybe TRBD2 (6 bases). CDR3 length: 13 amino acids. Germline V gives CDR1 SNHLY, CDR2 FYNNEI. V lost 6 bases and J lost 2, with 9 bases in between. The CDR3: CASSREYTDTQYF. CDR3 nucleotides: TGTGCCAGCAGCCGGGAGTACACAGATACGCAGTATTTT.

The chain recombines TRBV27 with TRBJ1-1, with 8 bases matching TRBD1. Per germline, CDR1 MNHEY and CDR2 SMNVEV (reference sequence). This CDR3 has 15 amino acids. V was clipped by 5 bases and J by 4 bases; unmatched bases: 9. CDR3 coding DNA: TGTGCCAGCAGTCCTGACAGGGGTGGGGGCACTGAAGCTTTCTTT. It translates to CASSPDRGGGTEAFF.

The V call is TRBV4-1, the J call TRBJ2-2; D might be TRBD2 (6 bases). The V gene lost 0 bases and the J gene lost 1 base, with 9 bases spanning the gap. The CDR3 runs 16 residues. Germline loops: CDR1 MGHRA, CDR2 YSYEKL. This CDR3 reads CASSQDEGLNTGELFF. In DNA form, the CDR3 reads TGCGCCAGCAGCCAAGATGAGGGACTGAACACCGGGGAGCTGTTTTTT.

V and J are TRBV4-2 and TRBJ2-1, with 12 bases that match TRBD1. This CDR3 is 14 amino acids long. Germline trimming cut 4 bases from V and 9 bases from J; bases unmatched to any gene: 4. Germline V gene sequence: CDR1 LGHNA, CDR2 YNFKEQ. The CDR3 nucleotides are TGTGCCAGCAGCCGGGACAGGGGGCAGGTTGAGCAGTTCTTC. Translating gives CASSRDRGQVEQFF.

The gene calls are TRBV5-4 and TRBJ1-5, with 7 nucleotides matching TRBD1. V lost 3 bases, J lost 4 bases, and 4 bases stayed unmatched. This CDR3 is 14 amino acids long. Germline V lookup: CDR1 SGHNT, CDR2 YYREEE (reference sequence). The CDR3 here is CASSSRGSNQPQHF. The CDR3 DNA sequence: TGTGCCAGCAGCTCCAGGGGGAGTAATCAGCCCCAGCATTTT. The variable domain in full, with the rest retrieved from reference TRBV5-4 and TRBJ1-5, is ETGVTQSPTHLIKTRGQQVTLRCSSQSGHNTVSWYQQALGQGPQFIFQYYREEENGRGNFPPRFSGLQFPNYSSELNVNALELDDSALYLCASSSRGSNQPQHFGDGTRLSIL.

This sequence joins TRBV5-4 and TRBJ1-1; TRBD1 agrees at 8 bases. Germline lookup yields CDR1 SGHNT and CDR2 YYREEE (reference sequence). The CDR3 spans 16 residues. Unmatched junction bases numbered 13, after V lost 4 bases and J lost 5 bases. The CDR3 region is CASSPTGGALGTEAFF. DNA for the CDR3: TGTGCCAGCAGCCCAACAGGGGGGGCCCTAGGGACTGAAGCTTTCTTT.

J is TRBJ1-2 and V is TRBV15, with D unclear. V was trimmed by 0 bases and J by 3 bases, leaving 8 bases between them. Germline CDR1 is LNHNV and CDR2 is YYDKDF (reference sequence). There are 14 residues in the CDR3. The DNA of the CDR3 is TGTGCCACCAGCAGAGATGTCCAGGACTATGGCTACACCTTC. Its protein is CATSRDVQDYGYTF.

The chain is built from TRBV19 and TRBJ2-1; 16 bases map to TRBD2. The CDR3 is made up of 17 amino acids. Germline V gene data show CDR1 as LNHDA and CDR2 as SQIVND (reference sequence). After removal of 5 bases from V and 2 bases from J, the junction contained 3 bases not matched to a gene. CDR3 in amino acids: CASSPGLAGGPYNEQFF. The CDR3 DNA follows: TGTGCCAGTAGTCCGGGACTAGCGGGAGGGCCCTACAATGAGCAGTTCTTC.

This clone was seen only once. The chain joins TRBV7-6 to TRBJ2-1; 10 bases map to TRBD1. From germline, CDR1 is SGHVS and CDR2 FNYEAQ. The CDR3 length is 15 residues. The trim removed 5 bases at V and 10 bases at J, leaving 11 bases unmatched. The CDR3 loop is CASSADRGRFREQFF. DNA of the CDR3: TGTGCCAGCAGCGCTGACAGGGGGCGTTTTAGAGAGCAGTTCTTC.

The V gene is TRBV18, the J gene TRBJ1-2; D gene ambiguous. Per the germline V gene, CDR1 is KGHSH and CDR2 is LQKENI. The CDR3 length is 16 residues. V was clipped by 3 bases and J by 0 bases, with 14 bases between them. The CDR3 sequence: CASSPTIGQTNYGYTF. The CDR3 nucleotides are TGTGCCAGCTCACCTACGATTGGCCAAACTAACTATGGCTACACCTTC.

The rearrangement uses TRBV27 and TRBJ1-1, with D possibly being TRBD1 (6 bases). Germline values: CDR1 MNHEY, CDR2 SMNVEV (reference sequence). Deletions cut 2 bases from V and 3 bases from J, with 16 bases between. This CDR3 comprises 16 residues. This chain's CDR3 is CASSLGWGGADTEAFF. In DNA form, the CDR3 reads TGTGCCAGCAGTTTAGGTTGGGGGGGGGCGGACACTGAAGCTTTCTTT.

The chain recombines TRBV25-1 with TRBJ1-3, with 8 bases identical to TRBD1. Trimming removed 2 bases from V and 7 bases from J; junction bases left unmatched: 4. Germline CDR1 MGHDK, CDR2 SYGVNS. This CDR3 spans 14 amino acids. The CDR3 DNA is TGTGCCAGCAGTGAACAGGGGGCAAGGAACACCATATATTTT. Translated: CASSEQGARNTIYF.